This TCR beta chain was profiled in a study of blood T cell repertoires in COVID-19. Study-wide background: Sample material is recorded as cDNA or gDNA derived from T cells, B-cell-depleted T cells, or PBMCs.

In the study's own analysis: Scientists estimated how many nucleated cells there were by amplifying reference gene primers. TCRdb keeps only in-frame clones here, not all; method: immunoSEQ multiplex PCR. The V and J calls and the clone size are those of that table, but D and trimming were determined from the DNA. The sample yields about 140,000 clones, about 80% seen once. The clonotype comes from a human donor in a cohort sampled during active COVID-19. Sequencing input: peripheral blood.

The CDR3 region is CASSLGRTYEQYF. The CDR3, as DNA: TGTGCCAGCAGCCTGGGGCGGACCTACGAGCAGTACTTC. The chain joins TRBV7-3 to TRBJ2-7; D may be TRBD1 (5 bases). The V end lost 5 bases, the J end lost 2 bases, and 10 bases lay between the germline ends. Per the germline V gene, CDR1 is SGHTA and CDR2 is FQGTGA. This CDR3 region has 13 residues. The variable domain in full, completed from reference TRBV7-3 and TRBJ2-7, reads GAGVSQTPSNKVTEKGKYVELRCDPISGHTALYWYRQSLGQGPEFLIYFQGTGAADDSGLPNDRFFAVRPEGSVSTLKIQRTERGDSAVYLCASSLGRTYEQYFGPGTRLTVT.